These T cell receptor beta chains were read from a single sample in a study of cytomegalovirus exposure and HLA in healthy donors. Some clones are missing from TCRdb's copy, which holds only in-frame ones; the method was immunoSEQ multiplex PCR. This table holds some 200,000 clones, around 80% found once. The sequenced material came from PBMCs. Receptors originate from a woman younger than 45 in good health and CMV-seropositive. The CDR3 runs from the conserved cysteine through the conserved F or W. A D gene is named only where the DNA matches it firmly. Where a row states a size, it is once, few, many or the class of an expanded clone; other rows omit it.

length,V,size,D,J,CDR3,DNA
13,TRBV6-1,many,NA,TRBJ2-7,CASSELTENEQYF,TGTGCCAGCAGTGAACTAACGGAGAACGAGCAGTACTTC
15,TRBV27,NA,TRBD1,TRBJ2-3,CASSPGRTGGDTQYF,TGTGCCAGCAGTCCGGGCCGGACAGGGGGAGATACGCAGTATTTT
14,TRBV5-1,NA,NA,TRBJ1-1,CASRSGEWSTEAFF,TGCGCCAGCAGGTCGGGGGAATGGAGCACTGAAGCTTTCTTT
16,TRBV9,NA,TRBD2,TRBJ2-2,CASSVSASGYTGELFF,TGTGCCAGCAGCGTAAGCGCTAGCGGCTATACCGGGGAGCTGTTTTTT
14,TRBV28,NA,TRBD1,TRBJ1-5,CASSGTGPDQPQHF,TGTGCCAGCAGTGGGACAGGGCCCGATCAGCCCCAGCATTTT
15,TRBV11-2,NA,TRBD2,TRBJ2-7,CASSLAIAGTYEQYF,TGTGCCAGCAGCTTAGCTATAGCGGGCACCTACGAGCAGTACTTC
12,TRBV14,NA,NA,TRBJ2-1,CASSQVRGEQFF,TGTGCCAGCAGCCAAGTACGGGGGGAGCAGTTCTTC
14,TRBV6-1,many,TRBD2,TRBJ2-7,CASSVLAGAYEQYF,TGTGCCAGCAGTGTGCTAGCGGGAGCCTACGAGCAGTACTTC
13,TRBV27,many,NA,TRBJ2-1,CASSFGSYNEQFF,TGTGCCAGCAGTTTTGGGAGCTACAATGAGCAGTTCTTC
10,TRBV20-1,NA,NA,TRBJ1-1,CSASGTEAFF,TGCAGTGCTAGCGGGACTGAAGCTTTCTTT
14,TRBV4-2,once,TRBD1,TRBJ1-4,CASSPDRGDEKLFF,TGTGCCAGCAGTCCGGACAGGGGTGATGAAAAACTGTTTTTT
15,TRBV15,NA,TRBD2,TRBJ2-1,CATKRLAGGLNEQFF,TGTGCCACCAAACGTCTAGCGGGAGGTCTTAATGAGCAGTTCTTC
16,TRBV4-1,NA,NA,TRBJ1-2,CASSQVGRGTRGGYTF,TGCGCCAGCAGCCAAGTAGGACGGGGGACCCGGGGCGGCTACACCTTC
15,TRBV5-1,NA,TRBD2,TRBJ2-1,CASSLEGQAGGEQFF,TGCGCCAGCAGCTTGGAAGGGCAGGCGGGAGGTGAGCAGTTCTTC
16,TRBV30,many,NA,TRBJ2-7,CAWGSSDTISSYEQYF,TGTGCCTGGGGTTCCTCGGACACTATAAGCTCCTACGAGCAGTACTTC
17,TRBV4-1,NA,TRBD2,TRBJ2-1,CASSLGTSGRASDEQFF,TGCGCCAGCAGCCTCGGGACTAGCGGGAGGGCCTCGGATGAGCAGTTCTTC
16,TRBV15,NA,TRBD2,TRBJ2-1,CATSRDLAGVHNEQFF,TGTGCCACCAGCAGAGATCTAGCGGGAGTCCACAATGAGCAGTTCTTC
15,TRBV27,NA,TRBD2,TRBJ2-1,CASSLTSGRWDEQFF,TGTGCCAGCAGTTTAACTAGCGGGAGATGGGATGAGCAGTTCTTC
13,TRBV30,once,NA,TRBJ2-7,CAWSVDSAYEQYF,TGTGCCTGGAGTGTAGACAGCGCCTACGAGCAGTACTTC
12,TRBV29-1,NA,NA,TRBJ2-3,CSADRRTDTQYF,TGCAGCGCAGACAGGAGGACAGATACGCAGTATTTT
18,TRBV5-1,NA,TRBD2,TRBJ2-5,CASSSRLASDMLGETQYF,TGCGCCAGCAGCTCACGACTAGCGTCGGATATGTTGGGAGAGACCCAGTACTTC
15,TRBV6-5,NA,NA,TRBJ2-3,CASRREGAGTDTQYF,TGTGCCAGCAGAAGAGAAGGGGCAGGCACAGATACGCAGTATTTT
16,TRBV6-6,NA,NA,TRBJ2-5,CASSYREGALQETQYF,TGTGCCAGCAGTTACCGGGAGGGGGCCCTACAAGAGACCCAGTACTTC
14,TRBV30,NA,TRBD1,TRBJ1-5,CAWDRGDRNQPQHF,TGTGCCTGGGACAGGGGGGATCGCAATCAGCCCCAGCATTTT
14,TRBV2,NA,TRBD2,TRBJ2-1,CASGRASGHNEQFF,TGTGCCAGCGGGCGGGCTAGCGGACACAATGAGCAGTTCTTC
16,TRBV30,NA,TRBD2,TRBJ2-3,CAWKQGLAGNTDTQYF,TGTGCCTGGAAACAAGGACTAGCGGGAAACACAGATACGCAGTATTTT
14,TRBV7-9,few,NA,TRBJ1-5,CASSLGSDNQPQHF,TGTGCCAGCAGCTTAGGATCAGATAATCAGCCCCAGCATTTT
11,TRBV20-1,NA,NA,TRBJ2-7,CSATRSYEQYF,TGCAGTGCCACTAGAAGCTACGAGCAGTACTTC
14,TRBV6-5,NA,TRBD1,TRBJ2-4,CASSLGWGLGQAIF,TGTGCCAGCAGCCTTGGGTGGGGATTGGGACAGGCAATCTTC
14,TRBV18,few,NA,TRBJ2-5,CASSPTADQETQYF,TGTGCCAGCTCACCGACTGCGGACCAAGAGACCCAGTACTTC
12,TRBV2,NA,NA,TRBJ1-1,CASRKQVAEAFF,TGTGCCAGCAGGAAGCAGGTCGCTGAAGCTTTCTTT
17,TRBV27,NA,TRBD2,TRBJ2-1,CASSLSPGLAGPNEQFF,TGTGCCAGCAGTTTATCTCCCGGACTAGCGGGGCCTAATGAGCAGTTCTTC
14,TRBV19,NA,NA,TRBJ1-1,CASTSGRMNTEAFF,TGTGCCAGTACCTCAGGGAGGATGAACACTGAAGCTTTCTTT
14,TRBV28,NA,NA,TRBJ2-4,CASSLRGRGNIQYF,TGTGCCAGCAGCCTGCGGGGAAGGGGAAACATTCAGTACTTC
14,TRBV29-1,NA,TRBD2,TRBJ2-5,CSVEYGRIGETQYF,TGCAGCGTTGAGTACGGGAGGATAGGCGAGACCCAGTACTTC
15,TRBV7-2,once,TRBD2,TRBJ2-1,CASSLELAGNNEQFF,TGTGCCAGCAGCTTAGAGCTAGCGGGGAACAATGAGCAGTTCTTC
17,TRBV5-1,NA,TRBD2,TRBJ2-3,CASSLALREGPTDTQYF,TGCGCCAGCAGCTTGGCTTTACGGGAGGGCCCCACAGATACGCAGTATTTT
14,TRBV28,once,TRBD1,TRBJ1-2,CASSQGAGNYGYTF,TGTGCCAGCAGCCAGGGGGCGGGTAACTATGGCTACACCTTC
14,TRBV18,NA,TRBD2,TRBJ2-1,CASSPQTSDGEQFF,TGTGCCAGCTCACCCCAAACTAGCGACGGTGAGCAGTTCTTC
13,TRBV5-1,once,NA,TRBJ1-1,CASSSPPDTEAFF,TGCGCCAGCAGCTCACCGCCGGACACTGAAGCTTTCTTT
14,TRBV6-1,NA,TRBD2,TRBJ2-3,CASGWGGSTDTQYF,TGTGCCAGCGGGTGGGGGGGTAGTACAGATACGCAGTATTTT
14,TRBV6-1,NA,TRBD1,TRBJ1-5,CASRPRGRDQPQHF,TGTGCCAGCAGACCCAGGGGGCGCGATCAGCCCCAGCATTTT
15,TRBV5-4,few,TRBD1,TRBJ1-2,CASSLRTGTNYGYTF,TGTGCCAGCAGCTTGAGGACAGGGACTAACTATGGCTACACCTTC